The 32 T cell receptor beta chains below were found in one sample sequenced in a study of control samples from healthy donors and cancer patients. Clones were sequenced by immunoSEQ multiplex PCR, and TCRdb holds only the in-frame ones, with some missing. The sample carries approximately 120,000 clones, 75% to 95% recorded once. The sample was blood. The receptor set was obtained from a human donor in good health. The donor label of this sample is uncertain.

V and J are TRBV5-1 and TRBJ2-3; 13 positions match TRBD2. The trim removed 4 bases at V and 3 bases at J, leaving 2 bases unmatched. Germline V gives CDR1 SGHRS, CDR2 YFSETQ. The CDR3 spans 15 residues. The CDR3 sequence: CASSLGLAGTDTQYF. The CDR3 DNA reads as TGCGCCAGCAGCCTGGGACTAGCGGGAACAGATACGCAGTATTTT. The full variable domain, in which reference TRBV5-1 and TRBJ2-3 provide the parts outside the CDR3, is KAGVTQTPRYLIKTRGQQVTLSCSPISGHRSVSWYQQTPGQGLQFLFEYFSETQRNKGNFPGRFSGRQFSNSRSEMNVSTLELGDSALYLCASSLGLAGTDTQYFGPGTRLTVL.

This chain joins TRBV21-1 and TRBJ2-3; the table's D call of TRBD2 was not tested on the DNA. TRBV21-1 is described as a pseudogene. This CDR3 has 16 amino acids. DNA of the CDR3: TGTGCCAGCAGCAAACTCGGCGGGGGGGCAGAAGATACGCAGTATTTT. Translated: CASSKLGGGAEDTQYF.

DNA of the CDR3: TGTGCCAGCAGTTCGGGACTAGCGGGGGTCACAGATACGCAGTATTTT. This encodes CASSSGLAGVTDTQYF. The rearrangement links TRBV28 to TRBJ2-3, with 14 bases fitting TRBD2. CDR3 length: 16 residues. CDR1 MDHEN and CDR2 SYDVKM come from the germline V gene. V lost 4 bases to trimming and J lost 2 bases; unmatched junction nucleotides: 2.

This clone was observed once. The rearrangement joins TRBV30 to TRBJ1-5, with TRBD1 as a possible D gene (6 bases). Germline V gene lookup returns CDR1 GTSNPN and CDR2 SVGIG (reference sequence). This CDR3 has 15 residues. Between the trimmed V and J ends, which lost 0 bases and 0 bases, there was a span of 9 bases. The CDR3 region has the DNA TGTGCCTGGAGTGTGAGGGGGTATAGCAATCAGCCCCAGCATTTT. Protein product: CAWSVRGYSNQPQHF.

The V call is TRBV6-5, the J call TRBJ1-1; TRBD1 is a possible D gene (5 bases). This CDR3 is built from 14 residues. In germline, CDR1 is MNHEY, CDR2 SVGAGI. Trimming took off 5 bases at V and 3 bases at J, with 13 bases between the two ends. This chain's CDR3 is CASSPAGGYTEAFF. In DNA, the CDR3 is TGTGCCAGCAGTCCCGCGGGGGGATACACTGAAGCTTTCTTT.

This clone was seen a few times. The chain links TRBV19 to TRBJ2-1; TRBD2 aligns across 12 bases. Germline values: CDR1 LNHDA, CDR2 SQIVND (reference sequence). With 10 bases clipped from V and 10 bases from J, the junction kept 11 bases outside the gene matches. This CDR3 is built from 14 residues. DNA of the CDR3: TGTGCCACTTATTCTAGCGGGGGGGCCCGGGAGCAGTTCTTC. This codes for CATYSSGGAREQFF.

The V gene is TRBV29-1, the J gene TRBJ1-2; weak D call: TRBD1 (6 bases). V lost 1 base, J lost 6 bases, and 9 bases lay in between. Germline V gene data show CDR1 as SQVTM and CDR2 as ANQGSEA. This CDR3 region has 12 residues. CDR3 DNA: TGCAGCGTTGAAGCCGCAGGGGATGGCTACACCTTC. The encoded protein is CSVEAAGDGYTF. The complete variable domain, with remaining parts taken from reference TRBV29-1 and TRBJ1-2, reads SAVISQKPSRDICQRGTSLTIQCQVDSQVTMMFWYRQQPGQSLTLIATANQGSEATYESGFVIDKFPISRPNLTFSTLTVSNMSPEDSSIYLCSVEAAGDGYTFGSGTRLTVV.

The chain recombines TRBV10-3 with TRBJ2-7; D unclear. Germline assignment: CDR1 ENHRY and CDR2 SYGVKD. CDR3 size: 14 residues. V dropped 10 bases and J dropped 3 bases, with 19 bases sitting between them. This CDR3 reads CATISPSRYYEQYF. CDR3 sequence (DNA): TGTGCCACCATATCCCCTTCCAGGTACTACGAGCAGTACTTC.

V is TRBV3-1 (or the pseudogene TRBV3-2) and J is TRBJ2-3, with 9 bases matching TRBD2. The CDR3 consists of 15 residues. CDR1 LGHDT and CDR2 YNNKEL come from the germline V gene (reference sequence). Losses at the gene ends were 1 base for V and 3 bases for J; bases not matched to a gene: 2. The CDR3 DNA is TGTGCCAGCAGCCAAGTTAGCGGGGGAACAGATACGCAGTATTTT. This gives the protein CASSQVSGGTDTQYF.

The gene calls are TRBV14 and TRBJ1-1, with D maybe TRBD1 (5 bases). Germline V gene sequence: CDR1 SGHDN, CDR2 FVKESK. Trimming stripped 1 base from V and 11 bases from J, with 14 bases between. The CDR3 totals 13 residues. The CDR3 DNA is TGTGCCAGCAGCCAAGGAGGGGAGGGGTTCGCTTTCTTT. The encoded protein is CASSQGGEGFAFF.

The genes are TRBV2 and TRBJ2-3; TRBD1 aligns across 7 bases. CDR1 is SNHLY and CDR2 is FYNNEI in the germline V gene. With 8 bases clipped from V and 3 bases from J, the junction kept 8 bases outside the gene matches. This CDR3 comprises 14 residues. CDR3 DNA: TGTGCCAGCGGAGACAGGGCGCGGACAGATACGCAGTATTTT. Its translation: CASGDRARTDTQYF.

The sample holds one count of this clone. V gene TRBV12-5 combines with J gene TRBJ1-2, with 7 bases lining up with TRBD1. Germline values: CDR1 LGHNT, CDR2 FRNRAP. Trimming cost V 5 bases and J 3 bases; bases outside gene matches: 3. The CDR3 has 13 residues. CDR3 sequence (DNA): TGTGCTAGTGGTACGACAGGGTACTATGGCTACACCTTC. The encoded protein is CASGTTGYYGYTF.

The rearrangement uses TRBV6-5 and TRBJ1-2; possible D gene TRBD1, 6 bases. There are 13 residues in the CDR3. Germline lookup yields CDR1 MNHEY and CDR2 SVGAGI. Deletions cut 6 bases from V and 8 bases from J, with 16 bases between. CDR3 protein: CASREPQGLGYTF. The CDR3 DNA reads TGTGCCAGCAGGGAGCCACAGGGATTAGGCTACACCTTC.

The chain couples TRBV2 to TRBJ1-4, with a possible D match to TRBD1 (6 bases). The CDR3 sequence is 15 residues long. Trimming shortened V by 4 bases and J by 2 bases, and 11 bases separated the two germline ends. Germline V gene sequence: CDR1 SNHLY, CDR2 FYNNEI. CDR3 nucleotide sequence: TGTGCCAGCAGTGCAGAGGGGGGTACTAATGAAAAACTGTTTTTT. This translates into CASSAEGGTNEKLFF.

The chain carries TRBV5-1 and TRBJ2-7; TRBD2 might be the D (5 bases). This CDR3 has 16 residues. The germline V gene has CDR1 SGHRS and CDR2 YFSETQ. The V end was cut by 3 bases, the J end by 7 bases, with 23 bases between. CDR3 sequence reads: CASSSSTTSGFEEQYF. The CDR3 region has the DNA TGCGCCAGCAGCTCGTCTACCACTTCGGGATTTGAGGAGCAGTACTTC.

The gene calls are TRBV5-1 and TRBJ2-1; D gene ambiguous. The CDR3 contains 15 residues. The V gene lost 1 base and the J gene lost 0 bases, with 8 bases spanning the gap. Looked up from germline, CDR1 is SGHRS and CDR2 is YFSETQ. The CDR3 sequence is CASSLSQSSYNEQFF. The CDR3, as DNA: TGCGCCAGCAGCTTGAGCCAGAGCTCCTACAATGAGCAGTTCTTC.

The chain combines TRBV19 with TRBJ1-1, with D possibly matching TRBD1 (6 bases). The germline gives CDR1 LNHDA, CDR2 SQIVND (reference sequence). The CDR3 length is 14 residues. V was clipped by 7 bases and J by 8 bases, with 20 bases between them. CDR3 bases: TGTGCCAGTACCAACACCCCTCCTACAGGGGAAGCTTTCTTT. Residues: CASTNTPPTGEAFF. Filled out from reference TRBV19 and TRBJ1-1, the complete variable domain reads DGGITQSPKYLFRKEGQNVTLSCEQNLNHDAMYWYRQDPGQGLRLIYYSQIVNDFQKGDIAEGYSVSREKKESFPLTVTSAQKNPTAFYLCASTNTPPTGEAFFGQGTRLTVV.

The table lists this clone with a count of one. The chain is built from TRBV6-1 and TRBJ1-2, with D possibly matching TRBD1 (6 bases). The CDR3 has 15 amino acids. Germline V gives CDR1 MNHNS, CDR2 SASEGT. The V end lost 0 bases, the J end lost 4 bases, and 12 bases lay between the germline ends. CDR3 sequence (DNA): TGTGCCAGCAGTGAAGCGACAGGTCAGGGCTATGGCTACACCTTC. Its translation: CASSEATGQGYGYTF.

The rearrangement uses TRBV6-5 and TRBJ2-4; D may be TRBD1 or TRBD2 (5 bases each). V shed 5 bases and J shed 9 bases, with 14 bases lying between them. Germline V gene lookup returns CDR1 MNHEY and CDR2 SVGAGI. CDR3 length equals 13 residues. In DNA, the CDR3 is TGTGCCAGCAGTCCTCACTTGAGGGGCATTCAGTACTTC. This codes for CASSPHLRGIQYF.

CDR3 sequence reads: CASSDWTGGSGNTIYF. As DNA, the CDR3 is TGTGCCAGCAGTGACTGGACAGGGGGCTCTGGAAACACCATATATTTT. The chain combines TRBV6-1 with TRBJ1-3, with 10 nucleotides matching TRBD1. Trimming cost V 3 bases and J 0 bases; bases outside gene matches: 2. The germline V gene encodes CDR1 MNHNS and CDR2 SASEGT. This CDR3 comprises 16 residues.

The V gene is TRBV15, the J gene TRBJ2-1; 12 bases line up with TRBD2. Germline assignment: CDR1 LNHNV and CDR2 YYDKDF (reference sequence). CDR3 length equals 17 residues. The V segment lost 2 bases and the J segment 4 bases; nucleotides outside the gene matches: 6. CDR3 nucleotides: TGTGCCACCAGCAGACACATTACTAGCGGGGGGTACAATGAGCAGTTCTTC. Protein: CATSRHITSGGYNEQFF.

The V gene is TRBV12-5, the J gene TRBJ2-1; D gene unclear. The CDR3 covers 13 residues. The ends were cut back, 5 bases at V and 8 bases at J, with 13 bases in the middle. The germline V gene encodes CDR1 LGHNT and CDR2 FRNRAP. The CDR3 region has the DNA TGTGCTAGTGGTAAACCTCGGGTGGATGAGCAGTTCTTC. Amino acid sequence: CASGKPRVDEQFF.

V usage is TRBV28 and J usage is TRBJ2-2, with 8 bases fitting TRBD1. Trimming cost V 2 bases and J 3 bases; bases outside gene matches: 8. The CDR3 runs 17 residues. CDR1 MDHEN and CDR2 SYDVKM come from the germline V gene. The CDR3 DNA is TGTGCCAGCAGTTTAGGTCCAGGGGGCGGGGACACCGGGGAGCTGTTTTTT. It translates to CASSLGPGGGDTGELFF.

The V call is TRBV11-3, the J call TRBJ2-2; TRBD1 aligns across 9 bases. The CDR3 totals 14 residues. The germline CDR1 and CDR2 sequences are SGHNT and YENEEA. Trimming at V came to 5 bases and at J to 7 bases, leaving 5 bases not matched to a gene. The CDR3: CASSVTGGNGELFF. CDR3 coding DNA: TGTGCCAGCAGCGTTACAGGGGGCAACGGGGAGCTGTTTTTT.

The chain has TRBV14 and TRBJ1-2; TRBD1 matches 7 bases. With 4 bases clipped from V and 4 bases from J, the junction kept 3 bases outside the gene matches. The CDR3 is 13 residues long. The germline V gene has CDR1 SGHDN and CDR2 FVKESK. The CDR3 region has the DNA TGTGCCAGCAGCCGGGGACAGAGCTATGGCTACACCTTC. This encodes CASSRGQSYGYTF.

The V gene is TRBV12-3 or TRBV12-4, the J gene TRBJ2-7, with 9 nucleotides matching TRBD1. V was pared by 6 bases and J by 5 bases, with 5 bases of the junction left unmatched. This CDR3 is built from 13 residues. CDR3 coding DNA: TGTGCCAGCAGACGTACAGGGGGCCACGAGCAGTACTTC. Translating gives CASRRTGGHEQYF.

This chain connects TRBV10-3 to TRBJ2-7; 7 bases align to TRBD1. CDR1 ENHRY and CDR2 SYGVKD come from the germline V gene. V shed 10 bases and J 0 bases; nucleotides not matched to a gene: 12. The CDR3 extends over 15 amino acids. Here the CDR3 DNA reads TGTGCCAGCCTGATGAGTTGGGACAGCTCCTACGAGCAGTACTTC. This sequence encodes CASLMSWDSSYEQYF.

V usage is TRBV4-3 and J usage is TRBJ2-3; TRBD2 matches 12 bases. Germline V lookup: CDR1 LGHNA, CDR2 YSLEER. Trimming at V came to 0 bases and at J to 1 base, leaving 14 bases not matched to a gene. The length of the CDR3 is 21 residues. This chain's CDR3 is CASSQDMTGLAGGLGTDTQYF. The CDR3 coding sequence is TGCGCCAGCAGCCAAGATATGACAGGTCTAGCGGGGGGGCTGGGCACAGATACGCAGTATTTT.

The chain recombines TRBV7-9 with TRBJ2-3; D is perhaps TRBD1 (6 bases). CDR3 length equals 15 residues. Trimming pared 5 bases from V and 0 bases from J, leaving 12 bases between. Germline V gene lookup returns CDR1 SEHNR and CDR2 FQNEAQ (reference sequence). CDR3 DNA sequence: TGTGCCAGCAGCGTAACAGGGTTTAGCACAGATACGCAGTATTTT. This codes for CASSVTGFSTDTQYF.

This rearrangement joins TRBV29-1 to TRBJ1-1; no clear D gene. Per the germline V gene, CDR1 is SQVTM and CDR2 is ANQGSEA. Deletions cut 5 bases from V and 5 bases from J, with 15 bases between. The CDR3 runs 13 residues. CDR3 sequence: CSVLPPSETEAFF. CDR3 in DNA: TGCAGCGTTTTGCCCCCATCCGAGACTGAAGCTTTCTTT.

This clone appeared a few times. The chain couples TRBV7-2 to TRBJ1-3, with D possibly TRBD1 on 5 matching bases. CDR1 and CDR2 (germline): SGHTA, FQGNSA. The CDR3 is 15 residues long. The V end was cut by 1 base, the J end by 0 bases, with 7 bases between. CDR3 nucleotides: TGTGCCAGCAGCTTAGGGGGCAACTCTGGAAACACCATATATTTT. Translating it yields CASSLGGNSGNTIYF.

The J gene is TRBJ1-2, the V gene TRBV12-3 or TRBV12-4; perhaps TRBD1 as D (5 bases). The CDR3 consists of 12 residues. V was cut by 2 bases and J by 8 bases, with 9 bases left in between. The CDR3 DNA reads TGTGCCAGCAGTTTAAGGGGTGGCGGCTACACCTTC. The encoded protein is CASSLRGGGYTF.